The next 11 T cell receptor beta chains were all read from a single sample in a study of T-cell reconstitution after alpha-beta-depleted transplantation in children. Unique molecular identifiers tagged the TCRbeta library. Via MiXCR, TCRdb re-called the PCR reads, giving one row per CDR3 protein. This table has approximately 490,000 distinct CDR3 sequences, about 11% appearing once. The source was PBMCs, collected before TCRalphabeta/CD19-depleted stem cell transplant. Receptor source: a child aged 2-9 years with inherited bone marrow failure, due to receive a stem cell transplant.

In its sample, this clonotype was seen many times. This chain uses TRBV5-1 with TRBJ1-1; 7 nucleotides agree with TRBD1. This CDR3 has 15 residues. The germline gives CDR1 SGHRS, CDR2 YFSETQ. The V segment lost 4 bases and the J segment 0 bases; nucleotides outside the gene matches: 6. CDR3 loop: CASSVSQGVNTEAFF. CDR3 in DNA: TGCGCCAGCAGCGTTTCGCAGGGGGTGAACACTGAAGCTTTCTTT.

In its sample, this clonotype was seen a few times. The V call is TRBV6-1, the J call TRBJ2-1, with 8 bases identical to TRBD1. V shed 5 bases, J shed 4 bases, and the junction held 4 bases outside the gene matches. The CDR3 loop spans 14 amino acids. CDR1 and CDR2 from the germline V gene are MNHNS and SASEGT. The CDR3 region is CASSLGQEYNEQFF. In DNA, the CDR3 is TGTGCCAGCAGTCTGGGACAGGAATACAATGAGCAGTTCTTC.

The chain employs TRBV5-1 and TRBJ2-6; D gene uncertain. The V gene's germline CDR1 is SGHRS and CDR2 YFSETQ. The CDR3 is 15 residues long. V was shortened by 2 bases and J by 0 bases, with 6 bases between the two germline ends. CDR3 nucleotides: TGCGCCAGCAGCTTACTGAGCTCTGGGGCCAACGTCCTGACTTTC. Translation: CASSLLSSGANVLTF.

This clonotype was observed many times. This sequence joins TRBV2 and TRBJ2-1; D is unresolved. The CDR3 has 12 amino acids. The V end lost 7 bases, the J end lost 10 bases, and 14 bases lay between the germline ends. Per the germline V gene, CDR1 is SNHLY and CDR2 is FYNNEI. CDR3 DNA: TGTGCCAGCATGTTTTTAGGGCGCGAGCAGTTCTTC. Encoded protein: CASMFLGREQFF.

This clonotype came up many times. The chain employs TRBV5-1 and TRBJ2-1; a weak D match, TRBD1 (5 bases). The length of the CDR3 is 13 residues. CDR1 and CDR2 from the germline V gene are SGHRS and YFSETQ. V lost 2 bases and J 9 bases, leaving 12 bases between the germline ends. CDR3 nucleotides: TGCGCCAGCAGCTTAGGGCCTAGGGGTGAGCAGTTCTTC. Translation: CASSLGPRGEQFF. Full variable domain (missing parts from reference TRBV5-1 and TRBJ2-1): KAGVTQTPRYLIKTRGQQVTLSCSPISGHRSVSWYQQTPGQGLQFLFEYFSETQRNKGNFPGRFSGRQFSNSRSEMNVSTLELGDSALYLCASSLGPRGEQFFGPGTRLTVL.

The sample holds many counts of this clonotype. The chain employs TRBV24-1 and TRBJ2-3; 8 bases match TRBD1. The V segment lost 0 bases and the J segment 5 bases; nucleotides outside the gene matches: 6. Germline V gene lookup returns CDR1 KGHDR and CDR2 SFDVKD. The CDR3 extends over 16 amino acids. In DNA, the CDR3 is TGTGCCACCAGTGATTTGGTCGGACAGGGTGAAGATACGCAGTATTTT. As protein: CATSDLVGQGEDTQYF.

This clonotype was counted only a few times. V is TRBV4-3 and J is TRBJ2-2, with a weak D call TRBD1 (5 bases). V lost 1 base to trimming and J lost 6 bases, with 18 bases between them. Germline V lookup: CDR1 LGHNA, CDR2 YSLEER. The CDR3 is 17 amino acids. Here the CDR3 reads CASSQVRVGLVAGELFF. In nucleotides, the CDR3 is TGCGCCAGCAGCCAAGTACGAGTGGGGCTGGTGGCCGGGGAGCTGTTTTTT.

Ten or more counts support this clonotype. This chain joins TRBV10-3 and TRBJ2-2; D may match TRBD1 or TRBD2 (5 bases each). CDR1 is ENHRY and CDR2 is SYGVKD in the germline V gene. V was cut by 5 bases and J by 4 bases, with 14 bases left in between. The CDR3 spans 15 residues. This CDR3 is CAISPRDPPTGELFF. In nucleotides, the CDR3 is TGTGCCATCAGTCCCCGGGACCCACCCACCGGGGAGCTGTTTTTT.

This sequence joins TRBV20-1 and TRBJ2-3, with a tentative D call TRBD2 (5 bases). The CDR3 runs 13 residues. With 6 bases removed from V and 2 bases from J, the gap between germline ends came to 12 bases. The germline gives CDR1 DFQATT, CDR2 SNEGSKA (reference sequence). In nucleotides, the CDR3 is TGCAGTGCAGGAGCGGTCCCCACAGATACGCAGTATTTT. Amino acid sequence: CSAGAVPTDTQYF.

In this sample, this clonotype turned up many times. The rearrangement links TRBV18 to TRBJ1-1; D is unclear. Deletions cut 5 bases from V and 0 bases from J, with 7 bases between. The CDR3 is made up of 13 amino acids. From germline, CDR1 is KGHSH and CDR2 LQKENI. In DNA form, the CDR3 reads TGTGCCAGCTCATCTACCATGAACACTGAAGCTTTCTTT. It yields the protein CASSSTMNTEAFF.

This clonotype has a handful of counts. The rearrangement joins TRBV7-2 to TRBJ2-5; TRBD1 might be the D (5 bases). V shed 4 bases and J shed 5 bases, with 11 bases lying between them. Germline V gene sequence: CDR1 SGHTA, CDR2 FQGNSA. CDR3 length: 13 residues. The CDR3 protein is CASSSTVLETQYF. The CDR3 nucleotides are TGTGCCAGCAGCTCGACAGTCCTCGAGACCCAGTACTTC.